Presented here are 21 T cell receptor beta chains from one specimen sequenced in a study of T cell responses to AZD1222 COVID-19 vaccine. Using immunoSEQ multiplex PCR, the repertoire was profiled, and TCRdb retains in-frame clones only, with some absent. The sample includes approximately 150,000 clones, 90% to 95% of them seen just once. This specimen consisted of peripheral blood, obtained after recovery from COVID-19. These receptors originate from an adult who had recovered from COVID-19.

V gene TRBV12-3 or TRBV12-4 combines with J gene TRBJ2-5, with D hard to call. V was trimmed by 4 bases and J by 4 bases, leaving 4 bases between them. The CDR3 sequence is 11 residues long. For the CDR3, the DNA is TGTGCCAGCAGTTGGGGAGAGACCCAGTACTTC. It is translated as CASSWGETQYF.

This chain connects TRBV2 to TRBJ2-7; weak D call: TRBD2 (6 bases). V was pared by 3 bases and J by 7 bases, with 28 bases between. CDR3 length: 18 residues. Germline CDR1 is SNHLY and CDR2 is FYNNEI. CDR3 amino acids: CASSDLSAWDAGRKEQYF. DNA for the CDR3: TGTGCCAGCAGTGATTTATCTGCTTGGGACGCCGGGAGAAAGGAGCAGTACTTC.

V gene TRBV7-3 combines with J gene TRBJ1-2; D is possibly TRBD1 (5 bases). Per the germline V gene, CDR1 is SGHTA and CDR2 is FQGTGA. This CDR3 has 18 amino acids. The ends were cut back, 2 bases at V and 2 bases at J, with 21 bases in the middle. CDR3 protein: CASSLGFGRQGENYGYTF. The CDR3, as DNA: TGTGCCAGCAGCTTAGGTTTCGGCAGGCAAGGGGAGAACTATGGCTACACCTTC. Full variable domain (rest looked up from reference TRBV7-3 and TRBJ1-2): GAGVSQTPSNKVTEKGKYVELRCDPISGHTALYWYRQSLGQGPEFLIYFQGTGAADDSGLPNDRFFAVRPEGSVSTLKIQRTERGDSAVYLCASSLGFGRQGENYGYTFGSGTRLTVV.

This clone was seen only once. The chain is built from TRBV6-5 and TRBJ1-2; 9 bases are shared with TRBD1. CDR3 length: 15 amino acids. Trimming cost V 6 bases and J 2 bases; bases outside gene matches: 7. Germline CDR1 reads MNHEY; CDR2 reads SVGAGI. The DNA for the CDR3 is TGTGCCAGCAGAGGCCGGGACAGGGAAAACTATGGCTACACCTTC. Translated: CASRGRDRENYGYTF.

The chain combines TRBV28 with TRBJ2-7; 8 bases line up with TRBD2. Looked up from germline, CDR1 is MDHEN and CDR2 is SYDVKM. J gave up 2 bases and V 2 bases, and 2 bases lay outside the gene matches. The CDR3 spans 14 residues. CDR3 coding DNA: TGTGCCAGCAGTTTAAGCGGGAGTACCTACGAGCAGTACTTC. Amino acids: CASSLSGSTYEQYF.

J is TRBJ1-6 and V is TRBV10-2; possibly TRBD1 for D (6 bases). From germline, CDR1 is WSHSY and CDR2 SAAADI. CDR3 length: 14 residues. Trimming shortened V by 10 bases and J by 8 bases, and 18 bases separated the two germline ends. The CDR3 reads CATARTEGDSPLHF. CDR3 coding DNA: TGCGCCACCGCGAGGACGGAGGGGGATTCACCCCTCCACTTT.

This clone has only a few counts. The chain has TRBV19 and TRBJ1-4, with D unresolved. The V end lost 5 bases, the J end lost 6 bases, and 10 bases lay between the germline ends. The V gene's germline CDR1 is LNHDA and CDR2 SQIVND (reference sequence). This CDR3 comprises 13 residues. This chain's CDR3 is CASSPDMDEKLFF. The CDR3 coding sequence is TGTGCCAGTAGTCCCGACATGGATGAAAAACTGTTTTTT. Full variable domain (rest looked up from reference TRBV19 and TRBJ1-4): DGGITQSPKYLFRKEGQNVTLSCEQNLNHDAMYWYRQDPGQGLRLIYYSQIVNDFQKGDIAEGYSVSREKKESFPLTVTSAQKNPTAFYLCASSPDMDEKLFFGSGTQLSVL.

This clone was found once. V gene TRBV27 combines with J gene TRBJ2-2; no reliable D call. Germline V gene sequence: CDR1 MNHEY, CDR2 SMNVEV (reference sequence). The CDR3 sequence is 12 residues long. V lost 3 bases, J lost 3 bases, and 2 bases lay in between. CDR3 region: CASSFDTGELFF. The DNA for the CDR3 is TGTGCCAGCAGTTTTGACACCGGGGAGCTGTTTTTT.

This sequence joins TRBV7-2 and TRBJ2-7; D is unclear. The CDR3 length is 13 residues. V dropped 4 bases and J dropped 2 bases, with 9 bases sitting between them. The germline V gene encodes CDR1 SGHTA and CDR2 FQGNSA. The CDR3 DNA reads as TGTGCCAGCAGCTCCCTAAAAGCCTACGAGCAGTACTTC. Amino acids: CASSSLKAYEQYF.

CDR3: CASSGGLQGDTEAFF. The CDR3 DNA is TGCGCCAGCAGCGGGGGATTACAGGGGGACACTGAAGCTTTCTTT. The rearrangement links TRBV5-1 to TRBJ1-1; 8 positions match TRBD1. V shed 4 bases and J 3 bases; nucleotides not matched to a gene: 8. Germline V gives CDR1 SGHRS, CDR2 YFSETQ. The CDR3 is 15 residues long.

This chain links TRBV28 with TRBJ2-5, with TRBD2 as a possible D gene (5 bases). Per the germline V gene, CDR1 is MDHEN and CDR2 is SYDVKM. The ends were cut back, 6 bases at V and 2 bases at J, with 13 bases in the middle. The CDR3 runs 14 residues. Written as DNA, the CDR3 is TGTGCCAGCAGCGAACGGACGGGACAAGAGACCCAGTACTTC. Its protein product is CASSERTGQETQYF.

The count of this clone is one. This chain links TRBV19 with TRBJ2-1, with D perhaps being TRBD1 or TRBD2 (5 bases each). The germline V gene has CDR1 LNHDA and CDR2 SQIVND (reference sequence). The CDR3 totals 15 residues. Trimming cost V 6 bases and J 4 bases, with 16 bases left between them. The CDR3 sequence: CASSPAGAPYNEQFF. The CDR3 DNA reads as TGTGCCAGTAGCCCTGCCGGGGCCCCATACAATGAGCAGTTCTTC.

The CDR3 coding sequence is TGCGCCAGCAGCCAGTCGGGGATATACAATGAGCAGTTCTTC. This codes for CASSQSGIYNEQFF. V is TRBV4-1 and J is TRBJ2-1; D may be TRBD2 (5 bases). The CDR3 loop spans 14 amino acids. Germline V CDR1 and CDR2: MGHRA, YSYEKL. Deletions cut 3 bases from V and 4 bases from J, with 10 bases between.

The genes are TRBV10-3 and TRBJ1-3; D possibly corresponds to TRBD1 (5 bases). Germline V CDR1 and CDR2: ENHRY, SYGVKD. This CDR3 contains 15 residues. Trimming removed 4 bases at V and 4 bases at J, with 14 bases between. The DNA of the CDR3 is TGTGCCATCAGTGGACTGGGGACGGAGGGAAACACCATATATTTT. Residues: CAISGLGTEGNTIYF.

This clone has only a few counts. The chain uses TRBV24-1 and TRBJ2-1; D is perhaps TRBD1 or TRBD2 (6 bases each). V lost 3 bases, J lost 6 bases, and 14 bases lay in between. Looked up from germline, CDR1 is KGHDR and CDR2 is SFDVKD. The CDR3 runs 15 residues. The DNA for the CDR3 is TGTGCCACCAGTGATCAACTACAGGGAGGCAATGAGCAGTTCTTC. Translated: CATSDQLQGGNEQFF.

The V and J genes are TRBV2 and TRBJ2-7, with 10 nucleotides matching TRBD1. Germline CDR1 and CDR2: SNHLY and FYNNEI. The CDR3 spans 14 residues. Trimming took 5 bases from V and 3 from J; bases not matched to a gene: 4. As DNA, the CDR3 is TGTGCCAGCAGTTTGGGACAGGGGTACTACGAGCAGTACTTC. The encoded protein is CASSLGQGYYEQYF.

This sequence joins TRBV25-1 and TRBJ1-3; 7 nucleotides align to TRBD1. With 8 bases clipped from V and 1 base from J, the junction kept 5 bases outside the gene matches. This CDR3 is 14 amino acids long. CDR1 is MGHDK and CDR2 is SYGVNS in the germline V gene. CDR3 residues: CASAQGSSGNTIYF. The DNA of the CDR3 is TGTGCCAGCGCACAGGGGTCGTCTGGAAACACCATATATTTT.

The chain recombines TRBV27 with TRBJ1-5; 9 bases are a match to TRBD1. The CDR3 loop spans 15 amino acids. CDR1 MNHEY and CDR2 SMNVEV come from the germline V gene (reference sequence). Trimming cost V 3 bases and J 0 bases; bases outside gene matches: 0. CDR3 DNA sequence: TGTGCCAGCAGTTTGGACAGGGGTAGCAATCAGCCCCAGCATTTT. It translates to CASSLDRGSNQPQHF.

As to this clone: Compared with germline, one end of the junction differs, possibly owing to a read error. This chain's CDR3 is CASSSGLAEETQYF. CDR3 sequence (DNA): TGTGCTAGCAGCTCAGGACTAGCGGAAGAGACCCAGTACTTC. V gene TRBV7-7 combines with J gene TRBJ2-5, with TRBD2 matching 10 bases. Germline V gives CDR1 SSHAT, CDR2 FNYEAQ (reference sequence). This CDR3 is built from 14 residues.

The V and J genes are TRBV25-1 and TRBJ1-2; D uncertain. In germline, CDR1 is MGHDK, CDR2 SYGVNS. The CDR3 is made up of 14 amino acids. V was clipped by 1 base and J by 4 bases, with 10 bases between them. CDR3 amino acids: CASSEWGKGYGYTF. The CDR3 coding sequence is TGTGCCAGCAGTGAATGGGGAAAGGGCTATGGCTACACCTTC.

The chain carries TRBV6-5 and TRBJ1-1; 9 bases map to TRBD1. V gave up 6 bases and J gave up 2 bases; unmatched junction bases: 4. The CDR3 length is 14 residues. Germline V gene data show CDR1 as MNHEY and CDR2 as SVGAGI. The CDR3: CASRGQGGNTEAFF. CDR3 bases: TGTGCCAGCAGGGGACAGGGTGGAAACACTGAAGCTTTCTTT.